This TCR beta chain came from a study of cytomegalovirus exposure and HLA in healthy donors. The wider study: The approximately 680 first-cohort repertoires and the approximately 110 validation repertoires shared the same platform, a later analysis reported. Study results and caveats: Reported results showed that the classifier diagnosed cytomegalovirus status with high specificity and sensitivity. In vitro work confirmed that a few CMV-associated chains recognize CMV antigens.

Here immunoSEQ multiplex PCR was the method, and the copy in TCRdb shows in-frame clones only, minus some. Among 150,000 to 180,000 clones listed, 86% were seen once. Concerning this clone itself: The antigen is unknown.

Trimming shortened V by 3 bases and J by 3 bases, and 13 bases separated the two germline ends. Germline values: CDR1 SGHNT, CDR2 YYREEE (reference sequence). This CDR3 contains 14 residues. The genes are TRBV5-4 and TRBJ2-7; D gene unclear. This receptor was obtained from a human donor in good health. The sample comprised PBMCs. The CDR3 here is CASSSELSDYEQYF. In DNA form, the CDR3 reads TGTGCCAGCAGCTCGGAACTGAGCGACTACGAGCAGTACTTC.